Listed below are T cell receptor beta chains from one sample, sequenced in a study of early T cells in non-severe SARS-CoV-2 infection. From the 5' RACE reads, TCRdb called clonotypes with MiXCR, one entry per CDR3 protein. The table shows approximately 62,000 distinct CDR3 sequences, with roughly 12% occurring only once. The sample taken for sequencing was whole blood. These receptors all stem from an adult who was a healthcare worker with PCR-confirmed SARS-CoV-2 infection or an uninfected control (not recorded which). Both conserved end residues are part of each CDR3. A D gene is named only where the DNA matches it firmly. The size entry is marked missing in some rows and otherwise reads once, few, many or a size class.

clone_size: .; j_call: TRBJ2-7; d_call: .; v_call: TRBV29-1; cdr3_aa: CSAEGISSYEQYF; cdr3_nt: TGCAGCGCAGAAGGTATCAGCTCCTACGAGCAGTACTTC
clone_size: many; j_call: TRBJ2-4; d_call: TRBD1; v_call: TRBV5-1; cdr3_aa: CASSLQGGRDIQYF; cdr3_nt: TGCGCCAGCAGCTTGCAAGGGGGCCGAGACATTCAGTACTTC
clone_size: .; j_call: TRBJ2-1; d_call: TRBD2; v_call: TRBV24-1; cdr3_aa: CATSSVQGTSGRSYNEQFF; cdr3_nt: TGTGCCACCAGTTCCGTACAGGGGACTAGCGGACGATCCTACAATGAGCAGTTCTTC
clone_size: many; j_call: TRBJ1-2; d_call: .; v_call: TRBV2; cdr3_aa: CASTRPLRGGYTF; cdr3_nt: TGTGCCAGCACACGCCCCCTGCGGGGCGGCTACACCTTC
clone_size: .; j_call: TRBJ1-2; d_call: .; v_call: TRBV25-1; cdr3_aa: CASTWGGNYGYTF; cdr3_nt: TGTGCCAGCACTTGGGGCGGAAACTATGGCTACACCTTC
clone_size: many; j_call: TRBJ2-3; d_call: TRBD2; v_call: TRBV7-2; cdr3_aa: CASSLSGRVDTQYF; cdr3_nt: TGTGCCAGCAGCTTAAGCGGGAGGGTAGATACGCAGTATTTT
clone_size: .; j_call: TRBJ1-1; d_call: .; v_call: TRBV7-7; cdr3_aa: CASSFPSAGAFF; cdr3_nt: TGTGCCAGCAGCTTCCCCTCGGCGGGAGCTTTCTTT
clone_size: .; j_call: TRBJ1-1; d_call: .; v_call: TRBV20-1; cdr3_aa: CSRRRVNTEAFF; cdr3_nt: TGCAGTCGGAGAAGAGTGAACACTGAAGCTTTCTTT
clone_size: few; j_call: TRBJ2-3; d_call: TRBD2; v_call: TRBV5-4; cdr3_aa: CASSLAGAGASDTQYF; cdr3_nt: TGTGCCAGCAGCTTGGCCGGTGCGGGAGCCTCAGATACGCAGTATTTT
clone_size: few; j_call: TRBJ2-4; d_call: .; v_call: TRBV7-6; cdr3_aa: CASSFPWSIAKNIQYF; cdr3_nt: TGTGCCAGCAGCTTTCCCTGGAGTATAGCCAAAAACATTCAGTACTTC
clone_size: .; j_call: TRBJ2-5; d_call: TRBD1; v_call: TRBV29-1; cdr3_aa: CSVARTGYQETQYF; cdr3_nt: TGCAGCGTTGCTCGGACAGGGTACCAAGAGACCCAGTACTTC
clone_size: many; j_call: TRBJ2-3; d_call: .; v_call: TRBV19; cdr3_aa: CASSRGLADTQYF; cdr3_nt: TGTGCCAGTAGTCGCGGGCTCGCAGATACGCAGTATTTT
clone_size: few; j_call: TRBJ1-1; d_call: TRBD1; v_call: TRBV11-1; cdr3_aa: CASRGTDRDKAFF; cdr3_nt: TGTGCCAGCAGAGGGACAGATCGAGATAAAGCTTTCTTT
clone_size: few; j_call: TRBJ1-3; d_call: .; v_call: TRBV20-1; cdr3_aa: CSASLHGSANTIYF; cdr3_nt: TGCAGTGCTAGCCTGCACGGTTCTGCAAACACCATATATTTT
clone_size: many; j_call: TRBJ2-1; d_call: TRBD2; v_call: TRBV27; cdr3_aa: CASSLGTSLNEQFF; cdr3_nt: TGTGCCAGCAGTTTAGGGACTAGCCTGAATGAGCAGTTCTTC
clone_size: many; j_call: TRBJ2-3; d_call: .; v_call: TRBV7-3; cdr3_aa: CASSPEVADTQYF; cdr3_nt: TGTGCCAGCAGCCCTGAGGTCGCAGATACGCAGTATTTT